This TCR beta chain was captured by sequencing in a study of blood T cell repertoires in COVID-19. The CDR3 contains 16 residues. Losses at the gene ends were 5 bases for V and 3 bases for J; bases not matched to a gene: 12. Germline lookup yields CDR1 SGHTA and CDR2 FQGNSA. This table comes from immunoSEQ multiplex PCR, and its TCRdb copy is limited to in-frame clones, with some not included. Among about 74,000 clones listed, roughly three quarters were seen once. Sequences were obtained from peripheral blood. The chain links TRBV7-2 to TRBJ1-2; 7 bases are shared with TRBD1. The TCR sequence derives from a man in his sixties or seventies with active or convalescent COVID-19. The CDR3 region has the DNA TGTGCCAGCAGCCGCGCCCAGAGACAGGGCCACTATGGCTACACCTTC. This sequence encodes CASSRAQRQGHYGYTF.